The 11 T cell receptor beta chains below come from one sample, sequenced in a study of blood T cells in healthy people across ages. The second PCR ran roughly 6 to 11 cycles with a sample-barcoded 5' primer and J-beta primers. TCRdb recomputed calls from the 5' RACE reads with MiXCR, one row per CDR3 protein. The sample shows some 1.1 million distinct CDR3 sequences, roughly two fifths of them seen only once. Sequenced: blood. These receptors originate from a man between 18 and 35 years old in good health.

This clonotype was seen more than once but under ten times. The chain uses TRBV6-5 and TRBJ2-5, with 11 bases lining up with TRBD1. This CDR3 region has 13 residues. V dropped 10 bases and J dropped 4; count of bases not matched to a gene: 5. Germline CDR1 and CDR2: MNHEY and SVGAGI. The CDR3 DNA sequence: TGTGCCATTCGGGACAGGGGGAGAGAGACCCAGTACTTC. It yields the protein CAIRDRGRETQYF.

The table lists this clonotype with a count of one. One end of the junction varies from germline; a read error may be responsible. The chain has TRBV27 and TRBJ2-7, with 10 positions matching TRBD1. This CDR3 contains 14 residues. Germline V gene lookup returns CDR1 MNHEY and CDR2 SMNVEV (reference sequence). CDR3 DNA: TGTGCCAGCAGTCCGGGACAGGGGTCCTACGAGCGGTACTTC. It translates to CASSPGQGSYERYF.

This clonotype was detected ten times or more. The rearrangement uses TRBV12-3 or TRBV12-4 and TRBJ2-4; D ambiguous. Trimming removed 8 bases from V and 0 bases from J, with 8 bases in between. The CDR3 loop spans 13 amino acids. The CDR3 nucleotides are TGTGCCAGCGGTCTCGCAGCCAAAAACATTCAGTACTTC. As protein: CASGLAAKNIQYF.

J is TRBJ1-4 and V is TRBV13, with a weak D call TRBD1 (6 bases). V was pared by 10 bases and J by 3 bases, with 15 bases between. This CDR3 spans 14 amino acids. CDR1 is PRHDT, CDR2 FYEKMQ, per germline (reference sequence). CDR3 sequence (DNA): TGTGCCACCCACCGGGCAGGGGCTAATGAAAAACTGTTTTTT. Protein: CATHRAGANEKLFF.

The sample holds many counts of this clonotype. The DNA for the CDR3 is TGCGCCAGCAGCTCGACGACGGGCGGTGGCTACACCTTC. It specifies CASSSTTGGGYTF. V and J are TRBV5-1 and TRBJ1-2; D is ambiguous. Germline V lookup: CDR1 SGHRS, CDR2 YFSETQ. CDR3 length: 13 residues. Deletions cut 3 bases from V and 7 bases from J, with 13 bases between.

Points on this clonotype: A clone one base away is much larger, so this may be a read error. This CDR3 reads CSARGRRDLIDEQYF. CDR3 bases: TGCAGTGCTAGAGGTAGGAGGGATCTAATCGATGAGCAGTACTTC. The rearrangement joins TRBV20-1 to TRBJ2-5; possibly TRBD2 for D (6 bases). V lost 1 base and J 11 bases, leaving 23 bases between the germline ends. The germline V gene encodes CDR1 DFQATT and CDR2 SNEGSKA (reference sequence). This CDR3 is built from 15 residues.

The genes are TRBV9 and TRBJ1-4; D not certain. Germline V gene sequence: CDR1 SGDLS, CDR2 YYNGEE. The CDR3 covers 13 residues. The V end lost 4 bases, the J end lost 8 bases, and 12 bases lay between the germline ends. The CDR3 sequence is CASSPALGEKLFF. In DNA, the CDR3 is TGTGCCAGCAGCCCCGCCCTTGGGGAAAAACTGTTTTTT.

The gene calls are TRBV30 and TRBJ2-1; no reliable D call. TRBJ2-7 matches the DNA end more closely, so the J call is doubtful. The CDR3 is 14 amino acids. Looked up from germline, CDR1 is GTSNPN and CDR2 is SVGIG (reference sequence). CDR3 DNA: TGTGCCTGGAGCGGGTCTTTCGTCTACAATGAGCAGTACTTC. It is translated as CAWSGSFVYNEQYF.

This clonotype appeared a single time. Germline is not matched at one junction end, which may reflect a read error. The chain couples TRBV6-6 to TRBJ2-1, with 8 bases that match TRBD1. Germline CDR1 is MNHNY and CDR2 is SVGAGI (reference sequence). This CDR3 spans 16 amino acids. CDR3 amino acids: CAGSYSRQGWNHEQFF. The DNA of the CDR3 is TGTGCCGGCAGTTACTCCAGACAGGGGTGGAACCATGAGCAGTTCTTC.

V and J are TRBV7-2 and TRBJ2-3; D is tentatively TRBD1 or TRBD2 (5 bases each). CDR3 length equals 14 residues. In germline, CDR1 is SGHTA, CDR2 FQGNSA. V shed 7 bases and J shed 4 bases, with 15 bases lying between them. CDR3 sequence reads: CASTHPGTADTQYF. In DNA, the CDR3 is TGTGCCAGCACCCACCCCGGGACCGCAGATACGCAGTATTTT.

This clonotype was counted only a few times. This chain joins TRBV6-1 and TRBJ2-5; TRBD1 matches at 8 bases. Trimming took 6 bases from V and 4 from J; bases not matched to a gene: 1. There are 12 residues in the CDR3. Germline values: CDR1 MNHNS, CDR2 SASEGT. CDR3 nucleotide sequence: TGTGCCAGCAGCGGGACAGGAGAGACCCAGTACTTC. Residues: CASSGTGETQYF.